This T cell receptor (beta chain) emerged from a study of CD4+ T cells in melanoma. Sequenced by immunoSEQ multiplex PCR; TCRdb stores in-frame clones only, minus some. This sample carries around 130,000 clones, about 93% of them seen once, and the ten largest clones take less than 2%. The sequence derives from a human donor with melanoma.

CDR3 DNA: TGTGCCAGCAGGAGGAGGGTCGTAGATACGCAGTATTTT. Translation: CASRRRVVDTQYF. The chain joins TRBV6-5 to TRBJ2-3; D perhaps matches TRBD2 (6 bases). Germline CDR1 and CDR2: MNHEY and SVGAGI. CDR3 length: 13 amino acids. The V end was cut by 6 bases, the J end by 5 bases, with 12 bases between.